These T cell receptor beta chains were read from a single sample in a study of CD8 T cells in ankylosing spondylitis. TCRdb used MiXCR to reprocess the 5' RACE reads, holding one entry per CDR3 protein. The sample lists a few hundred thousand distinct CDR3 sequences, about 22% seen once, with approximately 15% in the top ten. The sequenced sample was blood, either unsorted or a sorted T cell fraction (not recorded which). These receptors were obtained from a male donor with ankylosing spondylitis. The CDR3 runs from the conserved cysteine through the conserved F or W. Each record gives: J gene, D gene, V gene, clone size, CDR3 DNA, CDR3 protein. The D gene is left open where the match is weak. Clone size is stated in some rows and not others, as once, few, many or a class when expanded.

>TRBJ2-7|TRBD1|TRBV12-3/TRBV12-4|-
TGTGCCAGCAGAAGTACAGGGGCTCCCTCCTACGAGCAGTACTTC
CASRSTGAPSYEQYF
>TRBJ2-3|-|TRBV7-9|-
TGTGCCAGCAGCTTAGGTAGAGGGGACGGCACAGATACGCAGTATTTT
CASSLGRGDGTDTQYF
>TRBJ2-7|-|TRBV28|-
TGTGCCAGCAGTACGCGGACACCCGCCTACGAGCAGTACTTC
CASSTRTPAYEQYF
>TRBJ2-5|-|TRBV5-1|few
TGCGCCAGCAGCCGTACCTGGGAGACCCAGTACTTC
CASSRTWETQYF
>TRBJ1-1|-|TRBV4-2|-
TGTGCCAGCAGCAAAGAGGGTCGGAGCACTGAAGCTTTCTTT
CASSKEGRSTEAFF
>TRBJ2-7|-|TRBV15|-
TGTGCCACCAGCAGAGATATCGGCTACGAGCAGTACTTC
CATSRDIGYEQYF
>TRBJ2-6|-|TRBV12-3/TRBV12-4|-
TGTGCCAGCAATAACAGGCCTCCTGGGGCCAACGTCCTGACTTTC
CASNNRPPGANVLTF
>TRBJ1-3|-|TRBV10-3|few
TGTGCCATCAGTGGGCCTCCGGACGGGAACACCATATATTTT
CAISGPPDGNTIYF
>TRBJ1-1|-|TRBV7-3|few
TGTGCCAGCAGCCGGGAAGGGCTCACGAACACTGAAGCTTTCTTT
CASSREGLTNTEAFF
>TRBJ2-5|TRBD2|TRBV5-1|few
TGCGCCAGCAGCTTGGACGGACTAGCGGAAGAGACCCAGTACTTC
CASSLDGLAEETQYF
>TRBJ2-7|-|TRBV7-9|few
TGTGCCAGCACCCCGACAGGATACGAGCAGTACTTC
CASTPTGYEQYF
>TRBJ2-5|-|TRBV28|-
TGTGCCAGCAGTCAAACAGGGTATCCAGAGACCCAGTACTTC
CASSQTGYPETQYF
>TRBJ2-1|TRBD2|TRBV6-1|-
TGTGCCAGCTCAACCCTTGCGGGGGCCTACAATGAGCAGTTCTTC
CASSTLAGAYNEQFF
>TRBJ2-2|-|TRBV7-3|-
TGTGCCAGCAGCCCGGACAGATACACCGGGGAGCTGTTTTTT
CASSPDRYTGELFF
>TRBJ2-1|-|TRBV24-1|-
TGTGCCACCAGTGATCCAGTTTCCTGGGAGCAGTTCTTC
CATSDPVSWEQFF
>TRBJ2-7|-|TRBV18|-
TGTGCCAGCTCACTAGTGGAAGAGCAGTACTTC
CASSLVEEQYF
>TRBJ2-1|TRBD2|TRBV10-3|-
TGTGCCATCAGCGCCCAGGCGGGGGATTTCGACAATGAGCAGTTCTTC
CAISAQAGDFDNEQFF